This T cell receptor (beta chain) comes out of a study of Graves' ophthalmopathy and Graves' hyperthyroidism. This clonotype has at least ten counts. TCR beta CDR3 regions were amplified from RNA transcripts. RT-PCR with HTBI primers came first, then second-round multiplex PCR. In TCRdb, the multiplex PCR reads were re-called with MiXCR into one record per CDR3 protein. The data hold 450,000 or so distinct CDR3 sequences, with approximately 15% observed a single time. Germline lookup yields CDR1 SGHRS and CDR2 YFSETQ. CDR3 length equals 14 residues. The germline V and J ends were trimmed by 4 bases and 10 bases, with 20 bases remaining between them.

This TCR was sampled from a woman aged 25 to 39 with Graves' ophthalmopathy. The rearrangement links TRBV5-1 to TRBJ1-1; a possible D gene is TRBD1 (6 bases). The sample taken for sequencing was blood. CDR3 in DNA: TGCGCCAGCAGCCCCGGGGACACCCCCGGGGGAGCTTTCTTT. Amino acids: CASSPGDTPGGAFF. Looking up the rest from reference TRBV5-1 and TRBJ1-1 gives the full variable domain: KAGVTQTPRYLIKTRGQQVTLSCSPISGHRSVSWYQQTPGQGLQFLFEYFSETQRNKGNFPGRFSGRQFSNSRSEMNVSTLELGDSALYLCASSPGDTPGGAFFGQGTRLTVV.